The sequence of this T cell receptor (beta chain) was determined in a study of blood T cell repertoires in COVID-19. Study at large: Both acute and convalescent COVID-19 samples were obtained from the United States, Italy and Spain.

This clone came up a few times. This CDR3 spans 14 amino acids. Germline lookup yields CDR1 GTSNPN and CDR2 SVGIG (reference sequence). V shed 5 bases and J shed 2 bases, with 15 bases lying between them. Here immunoSEQ multiplex PCR was the method, and the copy in TCRdb shows in-frame clones only, minus some. The sample lists about 180,000 clones; around 73% were seen once. The sample was PBMCs or T cells enriched from blood (not recorded which). This receptor was taken from a woman aged 50 to 60 who had recovered from COVID-19. The J gene is TRBJ1-2, the V gene TRBV30, with D perhaps TRBD1 (6 bases). CDR3 DNA: TGTGCCTGGGGGGGACCACAGGGAAACTATGGCTACACCTTC. Translating it yields CAWGGPQGNYGYTF.